A single sample gave rise to the 8 T cell receptor beta chains below, sequenced in a study of shared clonotypes between healthy human individuals (dated by TCRdb to the early 2020s). The library was built by means of the immunoSEQ multiplex PCR assay. TCRdb limited this immuneACCESS table to in-frame rearrangements with V and J called. A share of clones is missing; checked studies link under half to unresolved V genes, and the rest is unexplained. The sample has around 530,000 clones on record, 70% to 80% of them singletons. The ten largest clones capture 9.5% to 15% of the sample. The sequenced sample consisted of PBMCs. The origin of the receptors is a woman aged 40 to 49 in good health. Some clones in this sample may be carry-over from other donors' samples.

V is TRBV5-1 and J is TRBJ2-1, with TRBD1 matching 8 bases. Per the germline V gene, CDR1 is SGHRS and CDR2 is YFSETQ. The CDR3 covers 15 residues. Trimming at V came to 2 bases and at J to 9 bases, leaving 10 bases not matched to a gene. Here the CDR3 DNA reads TGCGCCAGCAGCTTCGGGACAGGTGAAGTAACTGAGCAGTTCTTC. Its translation is CASSFGTGEVTEQFF.

The chain carries TRBV7-3 and TRBJ1-2; tentative D call: TRBD1 (6 bases). V was shortened by 1 base and J by 7 bases, with 13 bases between the two germline ends. The germline CDR1 and CDR2 sequences are SGHTA and FQGTGA. CDR3 length equals 14 residues. The CDR3 sequence is CASSLKGESGGYTF. CDR3 coding DNA: TGTGCCAGCAGCTTAAAGGGGGAATCAGGTGGCTACACCTTC.

The sample holds a few counts of this clone. The chain combines TRBV6-5 with TRBJ2-7; D uncertain. Germline CDR1 and CDR2: MNHEY and SVGAGI. This CDR3 is 14 amino acids long. The V and J ends lost 0 bases and 1 base respectively, with 7 bases between them. The CDR3 DNA follows: TGTGCCAGCAGTTACTCGGACGGTTCCTACGAGCAGTACTTC. It encodes CASSYSDGSYEQYF.

V and J are TRBV30 and TRBJ1-5; D is ambiguous. The CDR3 runs 13 residues. Germline V gives CDR1 GTSNPN, CDR2 SVGIG (reference sequence). V lost 0 bases, J lost 5 bases, and 8 bases lay in between. The CDR3 coding sequence is TGTGCCTGGAGTGTAGGCTACGATCAGCCCCAGCATTTT. It codes for CAWSVGYDQPQHF.

The rearrangement joins TRBV7-8 to TRBJ2-5; maybe TRBD1 (6 bases). There are 15 residues in the CDR3. Trimming left V 2 bases short and J 1 base short, with 11 bases between. From germline, CDR1 is SGHVS and CDR2 FQNEAQ. CDR3: CASSLFGTFQETQYF. CDR3 bases: TGTGCCAGCAGCTTATTCGGGACATTCCAAGAGACCCAGTACTTC.

V gene TRBV6-5 combines with J gene TRBJ1-4; 10 nucleotides align to TRBD1. This CDR3 contains 15 residues. Germline CDR1 reads MNHEY; CDR2 reads SVGAGI. J lost 8 bases, V lost 7 bases, and 10 bases had no gene match. CDR3 nucleotides: TGTGCCAGCACCTCCGGGGGACAGGGGAAGGAAAAACTGTTTTTT. Translation: CASTSGGQGKEKLFF.

The chain joins TRBV5-4 to TRBJ1-4; possible D gene TRBD1, 5 bases. Germline V gives CDR1 SGHNT, CDR2 YYREEE (reference sequence). This CDR3 is 16 amino acids long. Trimming took off 4 bases at V and 6 bases at J, with 19 bases between the two ends. The CDR3 DNA sequence: TGTGCCAGCAGCCATGGGAACCCGATGGGGGATGAAAAACTGTTTTTT. This translates into CASSHGNPMGDEKLFF. The variable domain in full, with the rest retrieved from reference TRBV5-4 and TRBJ1-4, is ETGVTQSPTHLIKTRGQQVTLRCSSQSGHNTVSWYQQALGQGPQFIFQYYREEENGRGNFPPRFSGLQFPNYSSELNVNALELDDSALYLCASSHGNPMGDEKLFFGSGTQLSVL.

V gene TRBV11-2 combines with J gene TRBJ2-7; D not resolved. V was clipped by 5 bases and J by 2 bases, with 16 bases between them. This CDR3 contains 15 residues. The germline V gene has CDR1 SGHAT and CDR2 FQNNGV. CDR3: CASSPTPSWPYEQYF. In nucleotides, the CDR3 is TGTGCCAGCAGCCCCACCCCGAGTTGGCCCTACGAGCAGTACTTC. Full variable domain (remainder filled in from reference TRBV11-2 and TRBJ2-7): EAGVAQSPRYKIIEKRQSVAFWCNPISGHATLYWYQQILGQGPKLLIQFQNNGVVDDSQLPKDRFSAERLKGVDSTLKIQPAKLEDSAVYLCASSPTPSWPYEQYFGPGTRLTVT.